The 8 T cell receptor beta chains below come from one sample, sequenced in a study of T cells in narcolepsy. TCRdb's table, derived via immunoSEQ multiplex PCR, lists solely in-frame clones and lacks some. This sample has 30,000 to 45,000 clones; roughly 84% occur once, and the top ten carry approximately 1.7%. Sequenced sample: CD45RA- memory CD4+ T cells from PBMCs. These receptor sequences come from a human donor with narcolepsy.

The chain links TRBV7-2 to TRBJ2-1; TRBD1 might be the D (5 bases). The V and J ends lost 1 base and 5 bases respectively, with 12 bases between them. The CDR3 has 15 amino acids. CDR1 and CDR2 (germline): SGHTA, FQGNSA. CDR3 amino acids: CASSLGLGVDNEQFF. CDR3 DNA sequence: TGTGCCAGCAGCTTAGGGCTAGGGGTAGACAATGAGCAGTTCTTC.

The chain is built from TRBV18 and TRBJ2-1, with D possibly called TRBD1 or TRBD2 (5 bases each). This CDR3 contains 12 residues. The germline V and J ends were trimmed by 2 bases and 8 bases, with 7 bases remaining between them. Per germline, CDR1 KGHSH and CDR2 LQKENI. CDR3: CASSPGGYEQFF. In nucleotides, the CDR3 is TGTGCCAGCTCACCAGGGGGTTATGAGCAGTTCTTC. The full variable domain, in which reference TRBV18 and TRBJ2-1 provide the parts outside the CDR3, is NAGVMQNPRHLVRRRGQEARLRCSPMKGHSHVYWYRQLPEEGLKFMVYLQKENIIDESGMPKERFSAEFPKEGPSILRIQQVVRGDSAAYFCASSPGGYEQFFGPGTRLTVL.

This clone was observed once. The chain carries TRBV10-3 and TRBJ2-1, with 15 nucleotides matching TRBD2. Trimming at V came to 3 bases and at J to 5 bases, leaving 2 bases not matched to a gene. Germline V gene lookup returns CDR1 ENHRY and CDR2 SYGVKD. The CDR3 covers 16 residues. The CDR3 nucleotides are TGTGCCATCAGTGACGGACTAGCGGGGGGGGACAATGAGCAGTTCTTC. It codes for CAISDGLAGGDNEQFF.

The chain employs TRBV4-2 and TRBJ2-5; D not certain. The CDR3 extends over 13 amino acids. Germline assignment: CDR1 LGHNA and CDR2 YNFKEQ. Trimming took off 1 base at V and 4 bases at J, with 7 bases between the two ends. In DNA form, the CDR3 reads TGTGCCAGCAGCCAAGGTGTGGGAGAGACCCAGTACTTC. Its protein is CASSQGVGETQYF.

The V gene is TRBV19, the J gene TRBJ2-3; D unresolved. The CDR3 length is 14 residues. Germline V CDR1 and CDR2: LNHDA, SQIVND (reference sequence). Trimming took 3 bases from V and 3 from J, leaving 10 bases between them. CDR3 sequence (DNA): TGTGCCAGTAGTATGGGGTTTGGGACAGATACGCAGTATTTT. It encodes CASSMGFGTDTQYF.

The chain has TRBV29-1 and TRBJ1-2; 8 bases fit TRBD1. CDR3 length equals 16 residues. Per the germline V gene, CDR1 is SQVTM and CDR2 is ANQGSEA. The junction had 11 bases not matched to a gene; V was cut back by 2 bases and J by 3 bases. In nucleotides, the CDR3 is TGCAGCGTTGAACCTCCGGGACAGGCGGGATACTATGGCTACACCTTC. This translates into CSVEPPGQAGYYGYTF.

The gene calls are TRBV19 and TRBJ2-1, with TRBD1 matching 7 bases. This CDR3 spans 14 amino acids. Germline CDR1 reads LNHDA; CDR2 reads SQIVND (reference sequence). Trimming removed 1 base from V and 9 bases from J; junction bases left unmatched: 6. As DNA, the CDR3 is TGTGCCAGTAGTATAGTAAGACAGGGCGGTGAGCAGTTCTTC. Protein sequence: CASSIVRQGGEQFF.

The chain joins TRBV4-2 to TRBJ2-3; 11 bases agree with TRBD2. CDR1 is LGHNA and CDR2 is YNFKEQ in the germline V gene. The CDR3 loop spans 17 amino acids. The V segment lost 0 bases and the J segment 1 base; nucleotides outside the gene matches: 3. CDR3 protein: CASSQDGSGGGTDTQYF. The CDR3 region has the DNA TGTGCCAGCAGCCAAGATGGTAGCGGGGGGGGCACAGATACGCAGTATTTT.